The T cell receptor (beta chain) described here comes from a study of cytomegalovirus exposure and HLA in healthy donors. Whole-study results and caveats: Later analysis suggested links between common viral pathogens and several top significant clusters. In vitro confirmation showed three CMV-associated chains to be CMV antigen specific.

The CDR3 covers 17 residues. The germline CDR1 and CDR2 sequences are LGHNA and YNFKEQ. The ends lost 5 bases at V and 6 bases at J; junction bases unmatched: 7. Comment on this clone: Antigen: not known.

Primers included in the PCR were 60 Vbeta and 13 Jbeta primers. The protocol was immunoSEQ multiplex PCR, while the TCRdb copy is restricted to in-frame clones and leaves out a portion. The data contain tens of thousands of clones, about 80% of them seen just once; the ten biggest clones take up just over 50%. The specimen sequenced was PBMCs. V gene TRBV4-2 combines with J gene TRBJ2-1; 16 positions agree with TRBD2. This sequence originates from a man in his fifties in good health and CMV-seropositive. In nucleotides, the CDR3 is TGTGCCAGCAGCACGGGACTAGCGGGAGGGATGGGCAATGAGCAGTTCTTC. Protein product: CASSTGLAGGMGNEQFF.